These T cell receptor beta chains were read from a single sample in a study of CD8+ T cells in alopecia areata. Data came from immunoSEQ multiplex PCR; TCRdb stores just in-frame clones and leaves some out. The table has about 190,000 clones, more than 55% seen once. The source material was CD4+ T cells sorted from blood, sampled at week 4, from a patient treated with tofacitinib. All receptors come from a human donor with alopecia areata. Both conserved end residues are part of each CDR3. D genes are given only for firm matches. Part of the rows lack a size; the others show once, few, many or a class for expanded clones.

clone_size d_call j_call v_call cdr3_aa cdr3_nt
once TRBD2 TRBJ2-7 TRBV11-2 CASSLAGGWEQYF TGTGCCAGCTCGCTAGCGGGAGGTTGGGAGCAGTACTTC
. . TRBJ2-3 TRBV29-1 CSVEDRAGRGTDTQYF TGCAGCGTTGAAGATCGTGCCGGGAGAGGCACAGATACGCAGTATTTT
. . TRBJ2-5 TRBV10-3 CAISARGLDQETQYF TGTGCCATCAGTGCGCGGGGGCTAGACCAAGAGACCCAGTACTTC
once . TRBJ1-3 TRBV30 CAWSTGPTGNTIYF TGTGCCTGGAGTACAGGACCAACTGGAAACACCATATATTTT
few TRBD1 TRBJ2-7 TRBV28 CASSPPQGAYEQYF TGTGCCAGCAGCCCCCCCCAGGGGGCCTACGAGCAGTACTTC
. . TRBJ1-2 TRBV30 CAWSVSPNYGYTF TGTGCCTGGAGTGTATCTCCTAACTATGGCTACACCTTC
. . TRBJ2-1 TRBV29-1 CSVELSNEQFF TGCAGCGTTGAACTGTCCAATGAGCAGTTCTTC
. . TRBJ2-7 TRBV6-1 CASSERRLQYF TGTGCCAGCAGTGAACGTCGGTTGCAGTACTTC
once . TRBJ1-1 TRBV5-1 CASSLLGMNTEAFF TGCGCCAGCAGCTTGCTGGGGATGAACACTGAAGCTTTCTTT
. TRBD2 TRBJ2-2 TRBV30 CAWSRGLEPGELFF TGTGCCTGGAGTAGGGGACTAGAGCCCGGGGAGCTGTTTTTT
. TRBD1 TRBJ2-5 TRBV7-9 CASSDRDREGYF TGTGCCAGCAGCGACCGGGACAGGGAAGGATACTTC
. . TRBJ1-5 TRBV4-1 CASSQDSQGRQPQHF TGCGCCAGCAGCCAAGATAGCCAGGGGAGGCAGCCCCAGCATTTT
. . TRBJ2-7 TRBV5-1 CASSTLGGSGAYEQYF TGCGCCAGCAGCACGCTGGGCGGTAGCGGCGCCTACGAGCAGTACTTC
. TRBD2 TRBJ2-3 TRBV7-9 CASSSRAGVSTDTQYF TGTGCCAGCAGCTCCCGAGCGGGAGTAAGCACAGATACGCAGTATTTT
. . TRBJ2-1 TRBV5-1 CASSVDYNEQFF TGCGCCAGCAGCGTGGACTACAATGAGCAGTTCTTC
. . TRBJ2-4 TRBV4-3 CASSPSRGILAKNIQYF TGCGCCAGCAGCCCGTCTCGGGGCATCCTAGCCAAAAACATTCAGTACTTC
. TRBD1 TRBJ2-6 TRBV29-1 CSVVGQGLVSGANVLTF TGCAGCGTAGTCGGACAGGGATTGGTCTCTGGGGCCAACGTCCTGACTTTC
. . TRBJ1-1 TRBV6-1 CASSESRGRWNTEAFF TGTGCCAGCAGTGAAAGCAGGGGAAGGTGGAACACTGAAGCTTTCTTT
. . TRBJ2-5 TRBV28 CASAELGWETQYF TGTGCCAGCGCCGAGTTGGGGTGGGAGACCCAGTACTTC
. TRBD1 TRBJ2-5 TRBV5-1 CASSPAGTGQETQYF TGCGCCAGCAGCCCGGCCGGGACAGGCCAAGAGACCCAGTACTTC
. . TRBJ2-7 TRBV2 CASMRRDEQYF TGTGCCAGCATGCGCCGCGACGAGCAGTACTTC